This entry is about one TCR beta chain. Its antigen is still unknown. The sample originates from a study of blood T cells in healthy people across ages. Germline-derived CDR1 and CDR2 are MDHEN and SYDVKM. Trimming shortened V by 4 bases and J by 1 base, and 13 bases separated the two germline ends. This CDR3 has 15 residues. Study-level results: In long-lived donors, naive CD4+ cell counts and diversity exceeded those of aged donors.

Sample-barcoded 5' priming and a J-beta primer mix drove a second PCR of 7 to 11 cycles. Researchers report that a template-switch adaptor with 12 random nucleotides tagged each cDNA molecule. MiXCR was run by TCRdb on the 5' RACE reads, yielding one entry per CDR3 protein. In the table there are approximately 900,000 distinct CDR3 sequences, about 44% of which are singletons. The sample was blood. The receptor was derived from a man younger than 40 in good health. This rearrangement joins TRBV28 to TRBJ2-5; D perhaps matches TRBD1 (5 bases). For the CDR3, the DNA is TGTGCCAGCAGTTCCCCAGGGTTGGGCCAAGAGACCCAGTACTTC. Encoded protein: CASSSPGLGQETQYF.